Presented here are 26 T cell receptor beta chains from one specimen sequenced in a study of early T cells in non-severe SARS-CoV-2 infection. TCRdb re-called the 5' RACE reads through MiXCR, storing one row per CDR3 protein. The sample consists of tens of thousands of distinct CDR3 sequences, roughly 11% of them appearing once. The sample taken for sequencing was whole blood. The receptors were gathered from an adult who was a healthcare worker with PCR-confirmed SARS-CoV-2 infection or an uninfected control (not recorded which).

The sample holds many counts of this clonotype. The V gene is TRBV5-1, the J gene TRBJ2-4, with D maybe TRBD2 (5 bases). The germline V and J ends were trimmed by 4 bases and 6 bases, with 17 bases remaining between them. The V gene's germline CDR1 is SGHRS and CDR2 YFSETQ. The CDR3 covers 15 residues. The CDR3 DNA follows: TGCGCCAGCAGCCCATCCTGGGGAAGCGGAAACATTCAGTACTTC. Protein product: CASSPSWGSGNIQYF.

The chain couples TRBV5-1 to TRBJ2-7; no clear D. The CDR3 totals 13 residues. The germline CDR1 and CDR2 sequences are SGHRS and YFSETQ. Trimming took 6 bases from V and 3 from J, leaving 13 bases between them. The CDR3 loop is CASTPSLGYEQYF. The CDR3 nucleotides are TGCGCCAGCACCCCGAGCTTGGGCTACGAGCAGTACTTC.

This clonotype was detected ten times or more. V usage is TRBV5-5 and J usage is TRBJ2-4; D uncertain. The CDR3 extends over 15 amino acids. Germline V gene sequence: CDR1 SGHKS, CDR2 YYEKEE (reference sequence). Trimming removed 5 bases from V and 1 base from J, with 13 bases in between. The CDR3: CASRPQLMAKNIQYF. The CDR3 DNA follows: TGTGCCAGCAGACCCCAACTAATGGCCAAAAACATTCAGTACTTC. The variable domain in full, with the rest retrieved from reference TRBV5-5 and TRBJ2-4, is DAGVTQSPTHLIKTRGQQVTLRCSPISGHKSVSWYQQVLGQGPQFIFQYYEKEERGRGNFPDRFSARQFPNYSSELNVNALLLGDSALYLCASRPQLMAKNIQYFGAGTRLSVL.

The genes are TRBV19 and TRBJ1-5; D call uncertain. Germline V gene data show CDR1 as LNHDA and CDR2 as SQIVND (reference sequence). Trimming cost V 5 bases and J 2 bases, with 1 base left between them. The CDR3 loop spans 11 amino acids. This CDR3 is CASSGNQPQHF. CDR3 DNA sequence: TGTGCCAGTAGTGGCAATCAGCCCCAGCATTTT.

The chain employs TRBV4-1 and TRBJ2-3; 10 positions match TRBD2. The V gene end was trimmed by 4 bases and the J gene end by 4 bases; junction bases not matched to a gene: 14. In germline, CDR1 is MGHRA, CDR2 YSYEKL. The CDR3 sequence is 18 residues long. In DNA form, the CDR3 reads TGCGCCAGCAGCCGAATCCCACTTCTAGCGGGAGATGCAGATACGCAGTATTTT. Its protein is CASSRIPLLAGDADTQYF.

CDR3 loop: CASTPRGRGLAGGYTF. The CDR3 nucleotides are TGTGCCAGCACGCCCCGGGGCAGGGGGCTCGCTGGAGGCTACACCTTC. The chain combines TRBV28 with TRBJ1-2, with 8 bases that match TRBD1. The length of the CDR3 is 16 residues. With 7 bases clipped from V and 8 bases from J, the junction kept 18 bases outside the gene matches. Germline V gives CDR1 MDHEN, CDR2 SYDVKM.

This rearrangement joins TRBV12-5 to TRBJ2-7, with D unclear. V was pared by 6 bases and J by 0 bases, with 15 bases between. The CDR3 runs 15 residues. The germline gives CDR1 LGHNT, CDR2 FRNRAP. The CDR3 DNA reads TGTGCTAGTGGCAGCGCTGACCGCCCCTCCTACGAGCAGTACTTC. It yields the protein CASGSADRPSYEQYF.

This clonotype was picked up a small number of times. V usage is TRBV7-9 and J usage is TRBJ2-1; TRBD1 matches at 9 bases. Trimming at V came to 5 bases and at J to 4 bases, leaving 6 bases not matched to a gene. The CDR3 contains 15 residues. The germline CDR1 and CDR2 sequences are SEHNR and FQNEAQ (reference sequence). Here the CDR3 reads CASSPRGTGYNEQFF. For the CDR3, the DNA is TGTGCCAGCAGCCCGAGGGGGACAGGGTACAATGAGCAGTTCTTC.

This clonotype was seen a few times. The genes are TRBV11-2 and TRBJ2-7; 10 positions agree with TRBD1. The CDR3 contains 19 residues. Germline CDR1 SGHAT, CDR2 FQNNGV. The trim removed 5 bases at V and 2 bases at J, leaving 18 bases unmatched. Here the CDR3 DNA reads TGTGCCAGCAGCCCGATCCGTCGGGGGCGACAGGGGGCCACCTACGAGCAGTACTTC. Residues: CASSPIRRGRQGATYEQYF.

This clonotype was picked up many times. This chain connects TRBV5-1 to TRBJ2-1, with D unresolved. From germline, CDR1 is SGHRS and CDR2 YFSETQ. The CDR3 runs to 15 residues. The V end lost 0 bases, the J end lost 0 bases, and 7 bases lay between the germline ends. CDR3 sequence reads: CASSLGSYSYNEQFF. CDR3 DNA: TGCGCCAGCAGCTTGGGCAGCTACTCCTACAATGAGCAGTTCTTC. The full variable domain, completed using reference TRBV5-1 and TRBJ2-1, is KAGVTQTPRYLIKTRGQQVTLSCSPISGHRSVSWYQQTPGQGLQFLFEYFSETQRNKGNFPGRFSGRQFSNSRSEMNVSTLELGDSALYLCASSLGSYSYNEQFFGPGTRLTVL.

This clonotype was detected only a few times. This chain uses TRBV7-8 with TRBJ1-3; no firm D call. The V gene lost 3 bases and the J gene lost 0 bases, with 9 bases spanning the gap. From germline, CDR1 is SGHVS and CDR2 FQNEAQ. The CDR3 runs 15 residues. The CDR3 DNA reads TGTGCCAGCAGCTTCGAGGGCCACTCTGGAAACACCATATATTTT. Translated: CASSFEGHSGNTIYF.

This sequence joins TRBV20-1 and TRBJ1-3; D unresolved. V shed 1 base and J shed 0 bases, with 13 bases lying between them. This CDR3 has 16 amino acids. CDR1 and CDR2 from the germline V gene are DFQATT and SNEGSKA (reference sequence). CDR3 nucleotide sequence: TGCAGTGCTAGAGTTGGCAGTAGCCACTCTGGAAACACCATATATTTT. This gives the protein CSARVGSSHSGNTIYF.

The genes are TRBV4-2 and TRBJ2-2; D might be TRBD1 (6 bases). Per germline, CDR1 LGHNA and CDR2 YNFKEQ. The length of the CDR3 is 15 residues. V was trimmed by 4 bases and J by 2 bases, leaving 11 bases between them. The CDR3 bases are TGTGCCAGCAGCCCCCGGGACACAAACACCGGGGAGCTGTTTTTT. Its protein is CASSPRDTNTGELFF.

In its sample, this clonotype was seen many times. V and J are TRBV5-5 and TRBJ1-1, with D perhaps TRBD1 (5 bases). The V end lost 2 bases, the J end lost 5 bases, and 16 bases lay between the germline ends. CDR1 SGHKS and CDR2 YYEKEE come from the germline V gene (reference sequence). This CDR3 comprises 15 residues. Written as DNA, the CDR3 is TGTGCCAGCAGCTTCACCCAGGGTGTTGGGACTGAAGCTTTCTTT. It specifies CASSFTQGVGTEAFF.

This clonotype was counted a few times. CDR3 nucleotide sequence: TGTGCCACAACCTGGGGTTTCGAAGCTTTCTTT. Its translation is CATTWGFEAFF. The chain has TRBV19 and TRBJ1-1; D gene ambiguous. The CDR3 is 11 amino acids. Germline V gene sequence: CDR1 LNHDA, CDR2 SQIVND (reference sequence). V lost 10 bases and J lost 8, with 14 bases in between.

This clonotype is medium-sized in the sample. The V call is TRBV11-2, the J call TRBJ2-1, with 7 bases lining up with TRBD2. The germline V gene encodes CDR1 SGHAT and CDR2 FQNNGV. The CDR3 is made up of 14 amino acids. The ends lost 5 bases at V and 7 bases at J; junction bases unmatched: 8. The CDR3 coding sequence is TGTGCCAGCAGCCAGCCCGGGAGGAGGAATGAGCAGTTCTTC. It codes for CASSQPGRRNEQFF.

A few counts support this clonotype. V usage is TRBV29-1 and J usage is TRBJ2-4; D not resolved. Germline V gives CDR1 SQVTM, CDR2 ANQGSEA. This CDR3 spans 10 amino acids. Trimming left V 6 bases short and J 5 bases short, with 5 bases between. The CDR3 is CSVRENIQYF. The CDR3 DNA follows: TGCAGCGTAAGGGAAAACATTCAGTACTTC.

This clonotype is labeled as medium-sized. The gene calls are TRBV20-1 and TRBJ1-1; D gene unclear. The CDR3 is 15 residues long. CDR1 is DFQATT, CDR2 SNEGSKA, per germline (reference sequence). With 0 bases removed from V and 0 bases from J, the gap between germline ends came to 11 bases. This CDR3 reads CSAREGEVLNTEAFF. For the CDR3, the DNA is TGCAGTGCTAGAGAGGGAGAAGTTCTGAACACTGAAGCTTTCTTT.

This clonotype was observed a few times. This chain joins TRBV5-6 and TRBJ2-3; D is undetermined. The CDR3 consists of 15 residues. Trimming took off 2 bases at V and 1 base at J, with 11 bases between the two ends. Germline V gene sequence: CDR1 SGHDT, CDR2 YYEEEE. The CDR3 loop is CASSFIGSGTDTQYF. As DNA, the CDR3 is TGTGCCAGCAGCTTTATAGGGTCGGGCACAGATACGCAGTATTTT.

This chain links TRBV2 with TRBJ2-2, with D possibly being TRBD2 (6 bases). The CDR3 is 13 residues long. Germline values: CDR1 SNHLY, CDR2 FYNNEI. V was cut by 11 bases and J by 6 bases, with 16 bases left in between. The CDR3 sequence: CAGGTVRAGELFF. CDR3 in DNA: TGTGCCGGAGGGACCGTGCGGGCCGGGGAGCTGTTTTTT.

This clonotype was recorded at least ten times. This chain uses TRBV7-7 with TRBJ2-1; the match to TRBD2 covers 9 bases. The CDR3 runs 18 residues. Germline lookup yields CDR1 SSHAT and CDR2 FNYEAQ (reference sequence). J lost 2 bases, V lost 1 base, and 9 bases had no gene match. The CDR3 here is CASSLEASVAGAYNEQFF. The DNA for the CDR3 is TGTGCCAGCAGCTTAGAGGCCTCGGTAGCGGGAGCCTACAATGAGCAGTTCTTC.

The sample holds many counts of this clonotype. J is TRBJ1-1 and V is TRBV29-1, with D hard to call. This CDR3 comprises 13 residues. V lost 7 bases and J 4 bases, leaving 16 bases between the germline ends. CDR1 is SQVTM and CDR2 is ANQGSEA in the germline V gene. The CDR3 DNA sequence: TGCAGCGCCCTAAGCAGGTACGTCACTGAAGCTTTCTTT. Translating it yields CSALSRYVTEAFF.

In its sample, this clonotype was seen a few times. The chain links TRBV5-1 to TRBJ2-7; TRBD2 aligns across 11 bases. Germline loops: CDR1 SGHRS, CDR2 YFSETQ. The ends lost 1 base at V and 2 bases at J; junction bases unmatched: 2. This CDR3 spans 15 amino acids. DNA of the CDR3: TGCGCCAGCAGCTTGAGGACTAGCGGGCCCTACGAGCAGTACTTC. Its translation: CASSLRTSGPYEQYF.

This chain joins TRBV28 and TRBJ2-7; the match to TRBD1 covers 7 bases. The CDR3 covers 13 residues. Germline V gives CDR1 MDHEN, CDR2 SYDVKM. Trimming removed 8 bases from V and 2 bases from J; junction bases left unmatched: 6. CDR3 loop: CASWDSLTYEQYF. In DNA form, the CDR3 reads TGTGCCAGCTGGGACAGTTTAACCTACGAGCAGTACTTC. Together with reference TRBV28 and TRBJ2-7, the CDR3 gives the full variable domain: DVKVTQSSRYLVKRTGEKVFLECVQDMDHENMFWYRQDPGLGLRLIYFSYDVKMKEKGDIPEGYSVSREKKERFSLILESASTNQTSMYLCASWDSLTYEQYFGPGTRLTVT.

This clonotype was counted a few times. V usage is TRBV4-1 and J usage is TRBJ2-1; no clear D. CDR1 is MGHRA, CDR2 YSYEKL, per germline. CDR3 length: 15 residues. Deletions cut 0 bases from V and 5 bases from J, with 11 bases between. Here the CDR3 reads CASSQDQAQNNEQFF. The CDR3 bases are TGCGCCAGCAGCCAAGACCAAGCTCAGAACAATGAGCAGTTCTTC.

The sample holds many counts of this clonotype. The chain has TRBV5-4 and TRBJ1-1; D remains unclear. Germline assignment: CDR1 SGHNT and CDR2 YYREEE (reference sequence). The length of the CDR3 is 13 residues. V shed 0 bases and J shed 4 bases, with 7 bases lying between them. CDR3 sequence (DNA): TGTGCCAGCAGCTTGGTGGCGGGCACTGAAGCTTTCTTT. It encodes CASSLVAGTEAFF.